A selection of T cell receptor beta chains follows, all from one sample in a study of blood T cell repertoires in COVID-19. The data were produced by immunoSEQ multiplex PCR, yet TCRdb's version contains in-frame clones alone and is incomplete. The data contain about 200,000 clones, around 90% of them singletons. Sequencing was done on a sample of peripheral blood. The origin of the receptors is a man between 40 and 49 years old with acute or convalescent COVID-19. Each CDR3 is given with its conserved first and last residue. Each record gives: clone size, D gene, V gene, J gene, CDR3 protein, CDR3 DNA. D genes are given only for firm matches. The size entry is marked missing in some rows and otherwise reads once, few, many or a size class.

-,-,TRBV15,TRBJ2-3,CATSRDNERSQYF,TGTGCCACCAGCAGAGATAACGAGAGGTCGCAGTATTTT
once,TRBD1,TRBV24-1,TRBJ1-1,CATSDSRQGNTEAFF,TGTGCCACCAGTGATTCACGACAGGGCAACACTGAAGCTTTCTTT
once,TRBD2,TRBV7-6,TRBJ2-1,CASSSGGASSYNEQFF,TGTGCCAGCAGCTCCGGGGGGGCGAGCTCCTACAATGAGCAGTTCTTC
-,TRBD2,TRBV30,TRBJ2-5,CAWSGTAGSSWTQYF,TGTGCCTGGAGTGGAACAGCGGGGTCCTCTTGGACCCAGTACTTC
-,-,TRBV21-1,TRBJ1-4,CASSKDRGERSEEKLFF,TGTGCCAGCAGCAAAGACAGGGGAGAGAGGTCAGAAGAAAAACTGTTTTTT
-,-,TRBV7-2,TRBJ2-5,CASSSRGALQETQYF,TGTGCCAGCAGCTCCAGGGGGGCCCTCCAAGAGACCCAGTACTTC
-,-,TRBV6-5,TRBJ2-7,CASSQRGNEQYF,TGTGCCAGCAGTCAAAGGGGGAACGAGCAGTACTTC
-,TRBD1,TRBV4-1,TRBJ1-2,CASSQTGGYGYTF,TGCGCCAGCAGCCAGACAGGGGGCTATGGCTACACCTTC
-,TRBD2,TRBV2,TRBJ2-5,CAGGLAQETQYF,TGTGCCGGGGGACTAGCGCAAGAGACCCAGTACTTC
-,-,TRBV15,TRBJ2-1,CATSRDVRQARNEQFF,TGTGCCACCAGCAGAGATGTGAGACAGGCGAGGAATGAGCAGTTCTTC
-,TRBD1,TRBV27,TRBJ2-6,CASSALTGASGANVLTF,TGTGCCAGCAGTGCCCTGACAGGGGCCTCTGGGGCCAACGTCCTGACTTTC
-,TRBD1,TRBV19,TRBJ1-5,CASSIGQGARNQPQHF,TGTGCCAGTAGTATAGGGCAGGGGGCCAGAAATCAGCCCCAGCATTTT
-,TRBD1,TRBV5-4,TRBJ1-3,CASSLGIRQGGNTIYF,TGTGCCAGCAGCTTGGGGATTCGACAGGGTGGAAACACCATATATTTT
-,-,TRBV12-5,TRBJ1-2,CASGRGDNAF,TGTGCTAGTGGCCGGGGGGACAACGCCTTC
-,TRBD2,TRBV6-5,TRBJ2-7,CASSYSGTSGREQYF,TGTGCCAGCAGTTACTCTGGGACTAGCGGACGCGAGCAGTACTTC
-,-,TRBV5-1,TRBJ2-5,CASSLGFSAQETQYF,TGCGCCAGCAGCTTGGGATTTAGCGCCCAAGAGACCCAGTACTTC
-,-,TRBV5-1,TRBJ1-4,CASSILQGGGEKLFF,TGCGCCAGCAGCATTCTACAGGGCGGTGGTGAAAAACTGTTTTTT
once,TRBD1,TRBV19,TRBJ1-4,CASSIRTGTGDEKLFF,TGTGCCAGTAGTATTAGAACCGGGACAGGGGATGAAAAACTGTTTTTT
-,-,TRBV19,TRBJ1-6,CASNQGSSYNSPLHF,TGTGCCAGTAACCAGGGAAGCTCCTATAATTCACCCCTCCACTTT
-,TRBD1,TRBV19,TRBJ1-5,CASFDREGQPQHF,TGTGCCAGTTTCGACAGGGAAGGCCAGCCCCAGCATTTT
-,-,TRBV6-5,TRBJ1-4,CANSDSPNEKLFF,TGTGCCAACTCGGACAGCCCAAATGAAAAACTGTTTTTT
-,-,TRBV21-1,TRBJ1-6,CASSRTGDPNSPLHF,TGTGCCAGCAGCAGAACAGGGGACCCTAATTCACCCCTCCACTTT
-,TRBD1,TRBV7-8,TRBJ1-5,CASSQNAQGVKGQPQHF,TGTGCCAGCAGCCAAAACGCACAGGGGGTAAAGGGTCAGCCCCAGCATTTT
-,-,TRBV5-1,TRBJ1-6,CASSLGDTSNSPLHF,TGCGCCAGCAGCTTGGGAGACACAAGTAATTCACCCCTCCACTTT
few,TRBD1,TRBV9,TRBJ1-4,CASSSGQGTTNEKLFF,TGTGCCAGCAGCAGCGGACAGGGCACAACTAATGAAAAACTGTTTTTT
few,-,TRBV28,TRBJ1-6,CASSLGGSGSPLHF,TGTGCCAGCAGTTTAGGAGGGTCGGGCTCACCCCTCCACTTT
-,-,TRBV5-4,TRBJ2-3,CASSSRRGAGDTQYF,TGTGCCAGCAGCTCGAGACGGGGGGCCGGGGATACGCAGTATTTT
-,TRBD1,TRBV20-1,TRBJ1-6,CSASSWGRGSHNSPLHF,TGCAGTGCTAGTAGTTGGGGCAGGGGGTCACATAATTCACCCCTCCACTTT
-,-,TRBV7-2,TRBJ2-7,CASSLGSLSSYEQYF,TGTGCCAGCAGCTTAGGCAGTTTAAGCTCCTACGAGCAGTACTTC
many,TRBD2,TRBV4-1,TRBJ2-3,CASSQGTSGGWTDTQYF,TGCGCCAGCAGCCAAGGGACTAGCGGGGGGTGGACAGATACGCAGTATTTT
-,-,TRBV11-2,TRBJ1-6,CASSTLRDTNSPLHF,TGTGCCAGCAGTACCCTCCGGGACACGAATTCACCCCTCCACTTT
-,-,TRBV30,TRBJ2-1,CALLGREQFF,TGTGCCCTTCTAGGGAGGGAGCAGTTCTTC
-,TRBD1,TRBV5-1,TRBJ1-5,CASSWWDRGNQPQHF,TGCGCCAGCAGCTGGTGGGACAGGGGGAATCAGCCCCAGCATTTT
-,-,TRBV2,TRBJ2-3,CASTRETDTQYF,TGTGCCAGCACTAGGGAGACAGATACGCAGTATTTT
-,-,TRBV9,TRBJ2-7,CASSVGAEPFYEQYF,TGTGCCAGCAGCGTAGGAGCGGAACCTTTTTACGAGCAGTACTTC
-,-,TRBV14,TRBJ2-3,CASSLGGYTDTQYF,TGTGCCAGCAGCCTCGGGGGATACACAGATACGCAGTATTTT
-,TRBD1,TRBV6-2/TRBV6-3,TRBJ2-7,CASSYSTGSGYEQYF,TGTGCCAGCAGTTACTCGACAGGGAGTGGCTACGAGCAGTACTTC